This T cell receptor (beta chain) was profiled in a study of shared clonotypes between healthy human individuals. On this clone itself: The target antigen is unknown.

Trimming at V came to 5 bases and at J to 6 bases, leaving 10 bases not matched to a gene. CDR3 length equals 17 residues. The germline V gene encodes CDR1 MNHEY and CDR2 SMNVEV (reference sequence). Points from the study as a whole: Sharing of clonotypes among donors was expected to vary with sequencing depth. Enrolling few donors narrowed the genetic and exposure-history diversity that was represented.

Method: immunoSEQ multiplex PCR; TCRdb's copy keeps in-frame clones and lacks some. This sample carries around 1.9 million clones, 90% to 95% of them seen once, and the ten largest clones take about 1.8%. Naive CD8 cells comprised CD45RO-negative, CCR7-positively selected cells, excluding terminally differentiated effector memory CD45RA+ cells. The origin of this receptor is a man between 18 and 29 years old in good health. Some clones in this sample may be carry-over from other donors' samples. The chain is built from TRBV27 and TRBJ2-5; 15 nucleotides match TRBD2. The specimen was naive CD8+ T cells from PBMCs. The CDR3 spells CASSGLAGGPWLKTQYF. The CDR3 nucleotides are TGTGCCAGCAGTGGACTAGCGGGAGGGCCGTGGTTAAAGACCCAGTACTTC.